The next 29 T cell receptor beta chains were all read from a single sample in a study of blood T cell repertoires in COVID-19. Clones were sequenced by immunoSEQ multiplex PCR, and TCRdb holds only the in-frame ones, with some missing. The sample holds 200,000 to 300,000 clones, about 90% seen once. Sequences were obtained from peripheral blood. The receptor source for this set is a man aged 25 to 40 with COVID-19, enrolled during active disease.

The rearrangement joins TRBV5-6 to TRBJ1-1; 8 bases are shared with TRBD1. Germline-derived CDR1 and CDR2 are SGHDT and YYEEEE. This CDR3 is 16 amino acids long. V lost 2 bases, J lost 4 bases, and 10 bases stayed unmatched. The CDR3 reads CASSFQGAEIGTEAFF. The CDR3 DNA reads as TGTGCCAGCAGCTTCCAGGGGGCTGAGATCGGCACTGAAGCTTTCTTT.

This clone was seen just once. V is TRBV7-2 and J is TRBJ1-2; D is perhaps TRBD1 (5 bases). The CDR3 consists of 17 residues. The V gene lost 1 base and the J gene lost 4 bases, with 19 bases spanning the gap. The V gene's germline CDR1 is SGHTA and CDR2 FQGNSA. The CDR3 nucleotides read TGTGCCAGCAGCTTAGGAGGAGCTCAGACAGCTTCCTATGGCTACACCTTC. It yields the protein CASSLGGAQTASYGYTF.

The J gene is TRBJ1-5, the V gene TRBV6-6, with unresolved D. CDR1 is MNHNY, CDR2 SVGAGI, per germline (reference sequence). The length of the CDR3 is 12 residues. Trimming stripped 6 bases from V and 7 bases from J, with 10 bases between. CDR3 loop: CASRDSYQPQHF. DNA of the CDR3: TGTGCCAGCAGGGACTCGTACCAGCCCCAGCATTTT.

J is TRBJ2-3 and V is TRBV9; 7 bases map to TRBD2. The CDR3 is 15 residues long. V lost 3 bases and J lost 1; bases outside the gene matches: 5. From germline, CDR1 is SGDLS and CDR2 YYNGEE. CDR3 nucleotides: TGTGCCAGCAGCGCCTACCTAGCGGGCACAGATACGCAGTATTTT. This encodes CASSAYLAGTDTQYF.

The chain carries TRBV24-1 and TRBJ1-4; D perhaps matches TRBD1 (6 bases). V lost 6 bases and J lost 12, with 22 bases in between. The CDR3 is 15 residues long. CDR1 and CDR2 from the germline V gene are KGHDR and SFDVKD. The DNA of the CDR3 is TGTGCCACCAGTACCTACAGGGTTCTCGACGAGGAACTGTTTTTT. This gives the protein CATSTYRVLDEELFF.

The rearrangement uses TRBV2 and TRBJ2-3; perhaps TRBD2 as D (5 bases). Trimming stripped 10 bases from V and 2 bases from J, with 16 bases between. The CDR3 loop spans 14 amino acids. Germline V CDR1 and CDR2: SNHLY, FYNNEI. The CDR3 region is CANRGGALTDTQYF. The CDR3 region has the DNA TGTGCCAACCGGGGTGGAGCCCTCACAGATACGCAGTATTTT.

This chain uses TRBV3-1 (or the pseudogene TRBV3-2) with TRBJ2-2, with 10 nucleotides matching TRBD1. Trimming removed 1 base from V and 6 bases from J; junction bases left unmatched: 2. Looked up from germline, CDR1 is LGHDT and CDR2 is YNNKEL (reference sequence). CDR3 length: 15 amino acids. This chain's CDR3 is CASSQGTGGAGELFF. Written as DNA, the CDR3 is TGTGCCAGCAGCCAAGGGACAGGGGGAGCCGGGGAGCTGTTTTTT.

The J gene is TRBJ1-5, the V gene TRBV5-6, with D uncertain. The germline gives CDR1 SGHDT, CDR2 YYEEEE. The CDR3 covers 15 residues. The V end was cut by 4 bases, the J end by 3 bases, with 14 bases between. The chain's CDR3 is CASSATSLFNQPQHF. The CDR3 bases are TGTGCCAGCAGCGCGACAAGCCTTTTCAATCAGCCCCAGCATTTT.

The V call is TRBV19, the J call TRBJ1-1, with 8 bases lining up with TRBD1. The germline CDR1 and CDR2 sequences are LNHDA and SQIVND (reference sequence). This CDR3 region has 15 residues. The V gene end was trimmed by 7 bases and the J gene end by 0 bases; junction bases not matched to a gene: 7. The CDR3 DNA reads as TGTGCCAGTACCCCACAGGGGGGGATGAACACTGAAGCTTTCTTT. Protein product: CASTPQGGMNTEAFF. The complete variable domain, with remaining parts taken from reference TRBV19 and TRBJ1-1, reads DGGITQSPKYLFRKEGQNVTLSCEQNLNHDAMYWYRQDPGQGLRLIYYSQIVNDFQKGDIAEGYSVSREKKESFPLTVTSAQKNPTAFYLCASTPQGGMNTEAFFGQGTRLTVV.

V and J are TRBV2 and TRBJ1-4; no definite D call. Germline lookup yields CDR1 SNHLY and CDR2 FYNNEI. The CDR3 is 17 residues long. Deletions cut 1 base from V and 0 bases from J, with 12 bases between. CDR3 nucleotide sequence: TGTGCCAGCAGTGAAGTTAAGGCAGGTTCAACTAATGAAAAACTGTTTTTT. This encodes CASSEVKAGSTNEKLFF.

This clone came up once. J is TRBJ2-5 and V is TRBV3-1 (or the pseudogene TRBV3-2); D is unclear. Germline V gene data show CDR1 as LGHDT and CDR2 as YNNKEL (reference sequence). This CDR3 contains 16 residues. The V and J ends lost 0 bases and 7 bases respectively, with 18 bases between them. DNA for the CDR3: TGTGCCAGCAGCCAAGATAAACAGACCTTAAGGTTGACCCAGTACTTC. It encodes CASSQDKQTLRLTQYF.

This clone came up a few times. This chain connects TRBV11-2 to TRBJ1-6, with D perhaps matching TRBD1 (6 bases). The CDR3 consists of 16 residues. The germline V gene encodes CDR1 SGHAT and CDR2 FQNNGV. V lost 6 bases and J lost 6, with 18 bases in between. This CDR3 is CASSHTPNRVNSPLHF. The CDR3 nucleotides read TGTGCCAGCAGTCACACCCCAAACAGGGTTAATTCACCCCTCCACTTT.

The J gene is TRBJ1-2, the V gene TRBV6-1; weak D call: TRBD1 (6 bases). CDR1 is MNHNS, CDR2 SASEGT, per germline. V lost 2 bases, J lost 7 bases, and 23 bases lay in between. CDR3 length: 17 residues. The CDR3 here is CASSEPGRGLALGGYTF. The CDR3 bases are TGTGCCAGCAGTGAACCCGGCAGGGGCTTAGCCCTTGGTGGCTACACCTTC.

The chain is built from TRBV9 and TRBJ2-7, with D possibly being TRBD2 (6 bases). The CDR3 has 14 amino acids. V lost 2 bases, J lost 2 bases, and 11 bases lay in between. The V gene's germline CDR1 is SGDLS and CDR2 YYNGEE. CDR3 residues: CASSVGGETYEQYF. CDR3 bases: TGTGCCAGCAGCGTCGGCGGGGAAACCTACGAGCAGTACTTC.

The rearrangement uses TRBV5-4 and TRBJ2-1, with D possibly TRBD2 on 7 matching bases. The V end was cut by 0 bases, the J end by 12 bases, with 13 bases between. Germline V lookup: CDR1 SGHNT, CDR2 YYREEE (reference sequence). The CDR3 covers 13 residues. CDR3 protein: CASSLAGGRGQFF. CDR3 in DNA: TGTGCCAGCAGCTTGGCCGGGGGGCGCGGGCAGTTCTTC.

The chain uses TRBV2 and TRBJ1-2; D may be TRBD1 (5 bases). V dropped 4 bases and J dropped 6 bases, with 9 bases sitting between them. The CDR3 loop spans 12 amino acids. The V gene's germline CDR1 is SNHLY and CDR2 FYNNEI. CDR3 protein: CASSVRGNGYTF. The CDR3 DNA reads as TGTGCCAGCAGTGTTCGGGGGAATGGCTACACCTTC.

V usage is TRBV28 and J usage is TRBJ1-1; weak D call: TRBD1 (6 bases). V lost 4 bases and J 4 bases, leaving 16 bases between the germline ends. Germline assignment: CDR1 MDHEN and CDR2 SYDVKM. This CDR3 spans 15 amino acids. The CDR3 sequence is CASSSGGAESTEAFF. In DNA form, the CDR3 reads TGTGCCAGCAGTTCGGGGGGGGCCGAGAGCACTGAAGCTTTCTTT.

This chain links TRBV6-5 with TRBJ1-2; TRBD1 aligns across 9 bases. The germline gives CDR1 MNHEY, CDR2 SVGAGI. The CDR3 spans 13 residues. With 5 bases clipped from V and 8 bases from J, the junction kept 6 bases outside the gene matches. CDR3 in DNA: TGTGCCAGCAGTCAACAGGGGGCGCGAGGCTACACCTTC. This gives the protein CASSQQGARGYTF.

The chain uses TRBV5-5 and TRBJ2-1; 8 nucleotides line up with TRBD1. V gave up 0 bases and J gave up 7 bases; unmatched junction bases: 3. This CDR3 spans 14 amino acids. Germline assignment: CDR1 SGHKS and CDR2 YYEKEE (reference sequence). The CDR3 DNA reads TGTGCCAGCAGCTTGGGGACAGGGTCGAATGAGCAGTTCTTC. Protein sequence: CASSLGTGSNEQFF.

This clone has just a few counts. Here the CDR3 DNA reads TGTGCCAGCAGCTTGGCCATCGGACTCACTGAAGCTTTCTTT. Translation: CASSLAIGLTEAFF. The chain carries TRBV5-5 and TRBJ1-1; D remains ambiguous. There are 14 residues in the CDR3. V lost 0 bases and J lost 4, with 10 bases in between. The germline V gene has CDR1 SGHKS and CDR2 YYEKEE (reference sequence).

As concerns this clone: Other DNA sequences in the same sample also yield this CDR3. The CDR3 spells CASSQQGSEQYF. The CDR3 region has the DNA TGTGCCAGCTCCCAACAGGGTTCCGAGCAGTACTTC. The chain carries TRBV18 and TRBJ2-7; D is perhaps TRBD1 (6 bases). This CDR3 comprises 12 residues. Germline V gene lookup returns CDR1 KGHSH and CDR2 LQKENI. V lost 6 bases and J lost 6, with 12 bases in between.

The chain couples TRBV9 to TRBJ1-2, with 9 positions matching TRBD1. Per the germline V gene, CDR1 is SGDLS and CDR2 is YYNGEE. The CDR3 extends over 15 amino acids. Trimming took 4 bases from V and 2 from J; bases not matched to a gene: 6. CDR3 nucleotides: TGTGCCAGCAGCCCGCGGGACAGGGACAACTATGGCTACACCTTC. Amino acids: CASSPRDRDNYGYTF. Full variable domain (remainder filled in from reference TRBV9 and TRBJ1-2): DSGVTQTPKHLITATGQRVTLRCSPRSGDLSVYWYQQSLDQGLQFLIQYYNGEERAKGNILERFSAQQFPDLHSELNLSSLELGDSALYFCASSPRDRDNYGYTFGSGTRLTVV.

CDR3 DNA: TGCGCCAGCAACCAGCGCACCGGGACAACCTACGAGCAGTACTTC. Translated: CASNQRTGTTYEQYF. This chain connects TRBV5-1 to TRBJ2-7, with D possibly being TRBD1 (6 bases). V was clipped by 6 bases and J by 2 bases, with 18 bases between them. Germline lookup yields CDR1 SGHRS and CDR2 YFSETQ. The length of the CDR3 is 15 residues.

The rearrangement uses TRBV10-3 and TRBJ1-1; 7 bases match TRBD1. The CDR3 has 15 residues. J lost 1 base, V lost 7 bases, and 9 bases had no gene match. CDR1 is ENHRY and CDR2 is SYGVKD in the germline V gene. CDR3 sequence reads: CAIKTGTEGNTEAFF. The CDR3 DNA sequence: TGTGCCATCAAGACAGGGACCGAAGGGAACACTGAAGCTTTCTTT.

The CDR3 loop reads CASSSVPTYGYTF. The CDR3 DNA follows: TGTGCCAGCAGTTCGGTACCTACTTATGGCTACACCTTC. This chain links TRBV6-5 with TRBJ1-2; no reliable D call. The CDR3 spans 13 residues. From germline, CDR1 is MNHEY and CDR2 SVGAGI. The V gene lost 4 bases and the J gene lost 5 bases, with 11 bases spanning the gap.

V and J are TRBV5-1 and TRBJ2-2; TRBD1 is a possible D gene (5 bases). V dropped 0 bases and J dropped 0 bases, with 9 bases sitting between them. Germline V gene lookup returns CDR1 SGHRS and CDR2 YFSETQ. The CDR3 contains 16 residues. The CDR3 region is CASSLAAQANTGELFF. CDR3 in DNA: TGCGCCAGCAGCTTGGCCGCACAGGCGAACACCGGGGAGCTGTTTTTT.

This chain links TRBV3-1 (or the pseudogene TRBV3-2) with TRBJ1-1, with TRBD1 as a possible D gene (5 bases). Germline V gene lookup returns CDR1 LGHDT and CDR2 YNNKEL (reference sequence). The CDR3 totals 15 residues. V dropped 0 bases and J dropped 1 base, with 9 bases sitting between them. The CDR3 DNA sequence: TGTGCCAGCAGCCAAGAATCTCAGGGGAACACTGAAGCTTTCTTT. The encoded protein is CASSQESQGNTEAFF.

The CDR3 protein is CASSAPDISYEQYF. CDR3 DNA sequence: TGTGCCAGCAGCGCACCGGACATCTCCTACGAGCAGTACTTC. J is TRBJ2-7 and V is TRBV9; TRBD1 might be the D (5 bases). With 3 bases removed from V and 0 bases from J, the gap between germline ends came to 10 bases. The CDR3 totals 14 residues. CDR1 and CDR2 (germline): SGDLS, YYNGEE.

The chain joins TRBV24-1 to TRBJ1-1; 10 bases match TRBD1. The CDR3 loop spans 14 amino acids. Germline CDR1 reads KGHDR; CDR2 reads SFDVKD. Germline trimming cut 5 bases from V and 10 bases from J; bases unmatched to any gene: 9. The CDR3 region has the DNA TGTGCCACCAGTGGGCCGGGACAGGGGCATGGAGCTTTCTTT. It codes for CATSGPGQGHGAFF.